Following are 16 T cell receptor beta chains from one sample sequenced in a study of shared clonotypes between healthy human individuals. The protocol was immunoSEQ multiplex PCR, while the TCRdb copy is restricted to in-frame clones and leaves out a portion. The sample has approximately 110,000 clones, approximately 65% seen once. Sequenced: memory CD8+ T cells sorted from blood. Subset described: CD45RO+ cells pooled with CCR7-negative TemRA cells. These receptors came from a woman aged 30 to 39 in good health.

This clone was picked up a small number of times. This chain links TRBV14 with TRBJ2-6, with TRBD2 identical over 8 bases. The CDR3 has 20 amino acids. CDR1 and CDR2 from the germline V gene are SGHDN and FVKESK. The trim removed 0 bases at V and 0 bases at J, leaving 10 bases unmatched. For the CDR3, the DNA is TGTGCCAGCAGCCAAGATCGGCCCGGGGGGGAGTACTCTGGGGCCAACGTCCTGACTTTC. Amino acid sequence: CASSQDRPGGEYSGANVLTF.

The J gene is TRBJ1-1, the V gene TRBV20-1; D gene ambiguous. Germline V gene data show CDR1 as DFQATT and CDR2 as SNEGSKA (reference sequence). V shed 2 bases and J shed 1 base, with 2 bases lying between them. This CDR3 has 11 amino acids. The CDR3 nucleotides read TGCAGTGCTAGACAGAACACTGAAGCTTTCTTT. This codes for CSARQNTEAFF.

The chain joins TRBV30 to TRBJ2-7; 7 nucleotides line up with TRBD1. Germline V gene data show CDR1 as GTSNPN and CDR2 as SVGIG (reference sequence). The V and J ends lost 0 bases and 2 bases, in that order; junction bases with no gene match: 4. This CDR3 is built from 14 residues. CDR3 amino acids: CAWSVAQGTYEQYF. The CDR3 nucleotides read TGTGCCTGGAGTGTGGCACAGGGGACCTACGAGCAGTACTTC.

V is TRBV4-3 and J is TRBJ2-3; 7 positions agree with TRBD2. CDR3 length: 17 amino acids. Germline V CDR1 and CDR2: LGHNA, YSLEER. With 3 bases clipped from V and 3 bases from J, the junction kept 12 bases outside the gene matches. This chain's CDR3 is CASSHQFLAEDTDTQYF. The CDR3, as DNA: TGCGCCAGCAGCCACCAATTCCTAGCGGAGGATACAGATACGCAGTATTTT.

As for this clone: This clone may be a read error of a much larger clone one base away. V and J are TRBV6-4 and TRBJ2-1, with 9 bases aligning to TRBD2. The V and J ends lost 3 bases and 0 bases, in that order; junction bases with no gene match: 0. Germline lookup yields CDR1 MRHNA and CDR2 SNTAGT. This CDR3 is 15 amino acids long. CDR3 coding DNA: TGTGCCAGCAGTGAACTAGCGGGCTCCTACAATGAGCAGTTCTTC. This gives the protein CASSELAGSYNEQFF.

CDR3 sequence: CASSHGTRAYEQYF. The CDR3 nucleotides read TGCGCCAGCAGCCATGGGACTAGGGCCTACGAGCAGTACTTC. The gene calls are TRBV4-1 and TRBJ2-5; the match to TRBD2 covers 8 bases. The end of the DNA aligns better with TRBJ2-7, so the J call may be wrong. Germline-derived CDR1 and CDR2 are MGHRA and YSYEKL. CDR3 size: 14 residues.

In its sample, this clone was seen many times. Other DNA sequences in this specimen translate into the identical CDR3. This rearrangement joins TRBV29-1 to TRBJ1-2; 10 bases are shared with TRBD1. CDR1 and CDR2 from the germline V gene are SQVTM and ANQGSEA. V was pared by 4 bases and J by 7 bases, with 6 bases of the junction left unmatched. The CDR3 covers 13 residues. CDR3 nucleotides: TGCAGCGTTGCCGGACAGGGGGGTCTTGGCTACACCTTC. Protein: CSVAGQGGLGYTF.

The chain recombines TRBV7-6 with TRBJ2-3; D not certain. Between the trimmed V and J ends, which lost 2 bases and 6 bases, there was a span of 6 bases. CDR3 length: 12 residues. From germline, CDR1 is SGHVS and CDR2 FNYEAQ. Here the CDR3 DNA reads TGTGCCAGCAGCTTATCTGGGGATACGCAGTATTTT. Its protein product is CASSLSGDTQYF.

The chain employs TRBV18 and TRBJ2-7, with 14 bases fitting TRBD2. Per germline, CDR1 KGHSH and CDR2 LQKENI. There are 15 residues in the CDR3. V lost 4 bases to trimming and J lost 7 bases; unmatched junction nucleotides: 6. Written as DNA, the CDR3 is TGTGCCAGCTCACTACGACTAGCGGGAGGGGGTGAGCAGTACTTC. Its translation: CASSLRLAGGGEQYF.

This clone was picked up many times. The chain is built from TRBV7-9 and TRBJ2-7; TRBD1 matches at 8 bases. The CDR3 is 16 amino acids. Unmatched junction bases numbered 15, after V lost 5 bases and J lost 6 bases. The germline CDR1 and CDR2 sequences are SEHNR and FQNEAQ (reference sequence). The CDR3 nucleotides are TGTGCCAGCAGCCAAGTCGGCAGGGGGCGCGGAGGCGAGCAGTACTTC. Its translation: CASSQVGRGRGGEQYF. The full variable domain, in which reference TRBV7-9 and TRBJ2-7 provide the parts outside the CDR3, is DTGVSQNPRHKITKRGQNVTFRCDPISEHNRLYWYRQTLGQGPEFLTYFQNEAQLEKSRLLSDRFSAERPKGSFSTLEIQRTEQGDSAMYLCASSQVGRGRGGEQYFGPGTRLTVT.

The chain combines TRBV7-9 with TRBJ1-1; D might be TRBD1 (5 bases). The germline gives CDR1 SEHNR, CDR2 FQNEAQ (reference sequence). The CDR3 spans 15 residues. Trimming removed 1 base from V and 4 bases from J, with 13 bases in between. The CDR3 nucleotides are TGTGCCAGCAGCTTAGTCTCTAGGGGAGGCACTGAAGCTTTCTTT. It encodes CASSLVSRGGTEAFF. The entire variable domain, with the rest obtained from reference TRBV7-9 and TRBJ1-1, is as follows: DTGVSQNPRHKITKRGQNVTFRCDPISEHNRLYWYRQTLGQGPEFLTYFQNEAQLEKSRLLSDRFSAERPKGSFSTLEIQRTEQGDSAMYLCASSLVSRGGTEAFFGQGTRLTVV.

This clone was recorded a few times. The conserved phenylalanine or tryptophan is not found at the CDR3 terminus, so this likely reflects a read error. The DNA is left out, because the CDR3 cannot be placed on it with certainty; the CDR3 is given as TCRdb lists it. The J gene is TRBJ1-2, the V gene TRBV6-4; the table's D call, TRBD1, was not checked against the DNA. CDR1 and CDR2 from the germline V gene are MRHNA and SNTAGT. Inclusive of both ends, the CDR3 amounts to 8 amino acids. The CDR3 reads CATPRDSS.

The J gene is TRBJ2-7, the V gene TRBV6-1; 12 bases agree with TRBD2. Germline V lookup: CDR1 MNHNS, CDR2 SASEGT. V was clipped by 9 bases and J by 3 bases; unmatched bases: 3. The CDR3 has 13 amino acids. The CDR3 DNA reads TGTGCCAGTCGGACTAGCGGGATCTACGAGCAGTACTTC. Translation: CASRTSGIYEQYF.

J is TRBJ2-1 and V is TRBV7-6; the D gene is possibly TRBD1 (5 bases). Germline V CDR1 and CDR2: SGHVS, FNYEAQ. The CDR3 is 14 amino acids. Trimming removed 4 bases from V and 10 bases from J, with 17 bases in between. The CDR3 nucleotides read TGTGCCAGCAGCTACGCAGGGAACCCGGTGGAGCAGTTCTTC. Protein: CASSYAGNPVEQFF.

The V and J genes are TRBV2 and TRBJ2-7; D uncertain. V lost 6 bases and J lost 2, with 11 bases in between. The CDR3 has 13 residues. Germline V lookup: CDR1 SNHLY, CDR2 FYNNEI. The CDR3 sequence: CASSAAEPYEQYF. The CDR3 nucleotides are TGTGCCAGCAGCGCCGCGGAGCCCTACGAGCAGTACTTC.

This clone occurred many times. This chain links TRBV6-4 with TRBJ2-3; TRBD1 is a possible D gene (7 bases). The CDR3 is made up of 14 amino acids. Germline CDR1 MRHNA, CDR2 SNTAGT. V was trimmed by 4 bases and J by 3 bases, leaving 11 bases between them. The CDR3 here is CASSAAGGTDTQYF. In nucleotides, the CDR3 is TGTGCCAGCAGTGCAGCAGGGGGGACAGATACGCAGTATTTT.